This T cell receptor beta chain was identified during a study of T cell responses to AZD1222 COVID-19 vaccine (dated by TCRdb to the early 2020s). For context, the study as a whole: A total of roughly 240 trial participants underwent TCR sequencing, of whom about 210 received two doses of AZD1222 and around 26 received two doses of the MenACWY control vaccine. Trial participants were enrolled into age subgroups of 18-55, 56-69 and 70-plus years, which contained roughly 140, 27 and 60 TCR-sequenced participants, respectively.

The germline V gene yields SGHAT for CDR1 and FQNNGV for CDR2. V is pruned by 2 bases and J by 4 bases, leaving 7 bases of the junction without a gene match. The CDR3 sequence holds 16 residues, the cysteine and phenylalanine included. The read is trimmed to its CDR3 DNA, 48 bases read in frame from base 1. The time point label on this specimen signifies: sample from adult after SARS-CoV-2 infection, after symptom onset. A couple of convalescent COVID-19 patients, sampled after symptom onset from adults with prior SARS-CoV-2 infection, were also TCR-sequenced for comparison. The CDR3 regions of human TCRbeta chains were analyzed by immunosequencing. In the authors' own workflow: TCRs in the repertoires were compared against a reference library of SARS-CoV-2-specific TCRs that had been generated with the MIRA antigen-specificity platform. Breadth was defined as the fraction of unique TCRs that were SARS-CoV-2-associated. Depth was defined as the fraction of total T cells that were SARS-CoV-2-associated. Using the MIRA data, each spike-specific TCR was mapped to the spike region that the TCR reacts to and placed in a CD4 or CD8 class. Log10-transformed breadth and depth values were compared by one-way ANOVA with Sidak's multiple comparisons tests. Entries here come from immuneACCESS through TCRdb and include only in-frame sequences with V and J called. Some clones fail to appear in such tables; in the studies checked, an unresolved V gene covers under half of the shortfall, and the cause of the remainder is unknown. V and J calls and clone size are copied from that table; D and trimming were computed from the DNA. This sample lists 150,000 to 190,000 clones; approximately 91% were detected once. The top ten hold over 6% of the sample.

Points the paper makes about the study in general: Participants were mostly white British, with more females than males. The authors suggested clonal diversity may have been underestimated. CD4 TCRs associated with the vaccine covered the entire spike protein, and the dominant responses were in regions 160-218 and 743-854. A significant rise in spike-specific TCR breadth and depth was observed after two AZD1222 doses relative to day 0 and relative to MenACWY recipients. Only a handful of AZD1222 recipients were SARS-CoV-2 seropositive at baseline, limiting conclusions about previously exposed vaccinees. No day 14 peak-response samples were available, so repertoires were characterized only after the peak T cell response. Reportedly, close to half of the unique spike-specific TCRs recognized epitopes lying outside the regions that are mutated in the B.1.351 and B.1.1.7 variants. The 56-69-year group was small, and its depth increase did not reach significance, likely because of low power.

Notes on this clone: What this receptor recognizes is not known. Base qualities are missing; no much larger clone stands one base away.

The material was peripheral blood, obtained after recovery from COVID-19. This TCR was recovered from an adult who had recovered from COVID-19. The rearranged chain carries TRBV11-2 and TRBJ2-7; TRBD1 matches 11 bases in the middle. The DNA sequence reads TGTGCCAGCAGCTTAAGGGACAGGGGGTTTGGGTACGAGCAGTACTTC. It translates to CASSLRDRGFGYEQYF.